This is a list of T cell receptor beta chains from one sample in a study of cytotoxic CD8 clonotypes in ibrutinib-treated CLL. Assay: immunoSEQ multiplex PCR; the TCRdb copy retains only in-frame clones and omits some. The sample lists about 140,000 clones; approximately 80% were seen once. Here the sequenced sample was PBMCs, taken after 36 months of ibrutinib treatment. The source of these receptors is a human donor with chronic lymphocytic leukemia. CDR3s include the opening cysteine and the closing phenylalanine or tryptophan. D genes are given only for firm matches. Some rows mark clone size as missing; the rest say once, few, many or name a class of expanded clone.

-,-,TRBJ2-7,TRBV7-9,CASSPPAYFSYEQYF,TGTGCCAGCAGCCCTCCAGCCTATTTCTCCTACGAGCAGTACTTC
-,-,TRBJ1-5,TRBV4-1,CASSHPGLGQPQHF,TGCGCCAGCAGCCACCCGGGACTCGGTCAGCCCCAGCATTTT
once,-,TRBJ2-1,TRBV14,CASSRVGEQFF,TGTGCCAGCAGCAGAGTGGGTGAGCAGTTCTTC
-,-,TRBJ2-7,TRBV14,CASSPYNSIHEQYF,TGTGCCAGCAGCCCGTACAATTCCATCCACGAGCAGTACTTC
-,TRBD2,TRBJ2-3,TRBV6-5,CASQLAGGADTQYF,TGTGCCAGTCAACTAGCGGGGGGTGCTGATACGCAGTATTTT
-,-,TRBJ1-5,TRBV4-2,CASSQYSNQPQHF,TGTGCCAGCAGCCAATATAGCAATCAGCCCCAGCATTTT
few,-,TRBJ2-7,TRBV7-9,CASSVSWYEQYF,TGTGCCAGCAGCGTCTCCTGGTACGAGCAGTACTTC
-,TRBD2,TRBJ2-2,TRBV2,CASRGTSGNMYTGELFF,TGTGCCAGCAGGGGGACTAGCGGGAATATGTACACCGGGGAGCTGTTTTTT
-,-,TRBJ2-7,TRBV19,CASSVSDSSSYEQYF,TGTGCCAGTAGTGTTTCCGACAGTAGCTCCTACGAGCAGTACTTC
once,-,TRBJ2-4,TRBV5-4,CASSSDLPAKNIQYF,TGTGCCAGCAGCTCCGACCTACCAGCCAAAAACATTCAGTACTTC
-,-,TRBJ1-5,TRBV28,CASSLSGGSNQPQHF,TGTGCCAGCAGTTTATCGGGCGGTAGCAATCAGCCCCAGCATTTT
-,-,TRBJ2-7,TRBV18,CASSPPVSLGEQYF,TGTGCCAGCTCACCACCCGTCAGCCTAGGCGAGCAGTACTTC
few,-,TRBJ2-6,TRBV7-9,CASTKGGNGANVLTF,TGTGCCAGCACGAAAGGGGGGAACGGGGCCAACGTCCTGACTTTC
few,-,TRBJ1-2,TRBV28,CASSFSQIYGYTF,TGTGCCAGCAGTTTTAGTCAGATCTATGGCTACACCTTC
-,TRBD1,TRBJ2-7,TRBV7-9,CASSERGTGNYEQYF,TGTGCCAGCAGCGAAAGAGGGACAGGTAACTACGAGCAGTACTTC
once,-,TRBJ1-1,TRBV5-1,CASSLGGDEAFF,TGCGCCAGCAGCTTGGGTGGGGATGAAGCTTTCTTT
-,TRBD1,TRBJ2-2,TRBV12-5,CASGVGQGADGELFF,TGTGCTAGTGGGGTTGGACAGGGGGCCGACGGGGAGCTGTTTTTT
-,TRBD1,TRBJ1-5,TRBV18,CASSPRGTGGFQPQHF,TGTGCCAGCTCACCTCGAGGGACAGGGGGCTTTCAGCCCCAGCATTTT
-,TRBD1,TRBJ1-1,TRBV27,CATAPQTGANTEAFF,TGTGCCACCGCCCCACAGACAGGGGCGAACACTGAAGCTTTCTTT
-,TRBD1,TRBJ1-1,TRBV6-5,CASSLYRGVEAFF,TGTGCCAGCAGTTTATACAGGGGAGTTGAAGCTTTCTTT
once,-,TRBJ1-2,TRBV5-1,CASSPGQFSDYGYTF,TGCGCCAGCAGCCCCGGACAGTTTTCCGACTATGGCTACACCTTC
-,TRBD2,TRBJ2-1,TRBV5-1,CASSLVPSGTSYNEQFF,TGCGCCAGCAGCTTGGTGCCTAGCGGGACCTCCTACAATGAGCAGTTCTTC
few,-,TRBJ1-2,TRBV29-1,CSGWDGRYGYTF,TGCAGCGGATGGGACGGTCGGTATGGCTACACCTTC
-,TRBD1,TRBJ1-6,TRBV5-1,CASSLRTGVIQSNSPLHF,TGCGCCAGCAGCTTGCGGACAGGGGTTATCCAATCAAATTCACCCCTCCACTTT
-,-,TRBJ1-1,TRBV9,CASSVDGQRMNTEAFF,TGTGCCAGCAGCGTAGACGGACAGCGTATGAACACTGAAGCTTTCTTT
-,TRBD2,TRBJ2-2,TRBV9,CASSVAGSGRAGTGELFF,TGTGCCAGCAGCGTAGCGGGTAGCGGGAGGGCCGGGACCGGGGAGCTGTTTTTT
-,-,TRBJ2-3,TRBV4-1,CASSQAQGPGLNTQYF,TGCGCCAGCAGCCAAGCCCAGGGACCAGGCTTGAATACGCAGTATTTT
-,-,TRBJ1-5,TRBV2,CASSPRVSNLNQPQHF,TGTGCCAGCAGCCCCCGCGTGAGTAATCTCAATCAGCCCCAGCATTTT
-,TRBD1,TRBJ1-5,TRBV4-2,CASSQVRGRQPQHF,TGTGCCAGCAGCCAAGTCAGGGGGAGACAGCCCCAGCATTTT
-,-,TRBJ1-3,TRBV15,CATSSPGTGDTIYF,TGTGCCACCAGCAGCCCCGGGACCGGGGACACCATATATTTT
-,TRBD1,TRBJ1-2,TRBV27,CASSLLTGDGLYGYTF,TGTGCCAGCAGTTTATTGACAGGGGACGGTTTGTATGGCTACACCTTC
medium-sized,-,TRBJ2-7,TRBV15,CATSFTRAGGEQYF,TGTGCCACCAGCTTCACCCGGGCAGGTGGCGAGCAGTACTTC
-,TRBD2,TRBJ2-7,TRBV5-6,CASSGWRGVYEQYF,TGTGCCAGCAGCGGTTGGCGGGGGGTCTACGAGCAGTACTTC
-,-,TRBJ2-5,TRBV27,CASSFRAVGAETQYF,TGTGCCAGCAGTTTTAGGGCGGTAGGGGCAGAGACCCAGTACTTC
-,-,TRBJ1-4,TRBV19,CASSKRRGEKLFF,TGTGCCAGTAGTAAACGGCGCGGAGAAAAACTGTTTTTT
-,TRBD1,TRBJ2-1,TRBV5-1,CASGQGQDHNEQFF,TGCGCCAGCGGACAAGGACAGGATCACAATGAGCAGTTCTTC
once,-,TRBJ2-5,TRBV10-2,CASSRRFQETQYF,TGCGCCAGCAGTCGGCGGTTCCAAGAGACCCAGTACTTC
-,-,TRBJ1-4,TRBV4-1,CASSGRQANNEKLFF,TGCGCCAGCAGCGGACGACAGGCTAATAATGAAAAACTGTTTTTT
-,-,TRBJ1-5,TRBV29-1,CSVGDGNQPQHF,TGCAGCGTTGGAGATGGAAATCAGCCCCAGCATTTT
once,-,TRBJ2-3,TRBV28,CASSLTAYTDTQYF,TGTGCCAGCAGTTTGACAGCCTACACAGATACGCAGTATTTT
-,-,TRBJ2-5,TRBV28,CASSRLETQYF,TGTGCCAGCAGCCGCCTGGAGACCCAGTACTTC
once,-,TRBJ1-3,TRBV15,CATSRLRLTGHSGNTIYF,TGTGCCACCAGCAGACTACGCCTCACGGGACACTCTGGAAACACCATATATTTT
-,-,TRBJ1-2,TRBV6-1,CATGYGYTF,TGTGCCACCGGCTATGGCTACACCTTC
-,-,TRBJ2-1,TRBV4-2,CASSQAGGRVVYNEQFF,TGTGCCAGCAGCCAAGCGGGGGGCCGTGTTGTCTACAATGAGCAGTTCTTC
-,-,TRBJ1-2,TRBV29-1,CSVVGTGNYGYTF,TGCAGCGTTGTAGGAACAGGGAACTATGGCTACACCTTC
once,-,TRBJ2-1,TRBV19,CASSIVARDNEQFF,TGTGCCAGTAGTATTGTCGCACGGGACAATGAGCAGTTCTTC
-,-,TRBJ2-7,TRBV6-1,CASSQGHPYEQYF,TGTGCCAGCAGTCAAGGACACCCCTACGAGCAGTACTTC
few,-,TRBJ2-1,TRBV2,CASSVEGRNEQFF,TGTGCCAGCAGTGTAGAAGGGCGGAATGAGCAGTTCTTC